The 21 T cell receptor beta chains presented below share a single source sample, sequenced in a study of low-dose radiotherapy and immunotherapy resistance in tumors. Time point of the sample: after trial treatment. Treatment defined: LDRT plus nivolumab, ipilimumab, low-dose cyclophosphamide and aspirin (RACIN trial). First-strand cDNA relied on TRAV- and TRBV-specific primers spanning alpha and beta chains. Amplification of TCRs used a constant-region primer and V-primer adapter for roughly 22 PCR cycles. TCRdb reprocessed the reads via MiXCR and lists one record per CDR3 protein. This table has some 100,000 distinct CDR3 sequences, 20% to 25% appearing once. The specimen comprised PBMCs, sampled after low-dose radiotherapy plus immunotherapy. The source of these receptors is a female donor with ovarian cancer.

This clonotype was picked up many times. The chain uses TRBV14 and TRBJ2-1, with 9 positions matching TRBD1. From germline, CDR1 is SGHDN and CDR2 FVKESK. Germline trimming cut 7 bases from V and 8 bases from J; bases unmatched to any gene: 18. This CDR3 has 17 amino acids. CDR3 sequence: CASTHGTGTFDWHEQFF. For the CDR3, the DNA is TGTGCCAGCACCCACGGGACAGGGACATTTGATTGGCATGAGCAGTTCTTC.

This clonotype came up many times. The chain is built from TRBV20-1 and TRBJ1-1; weak D call: TRBD1 (5 bases). CDR3 length: 15 amino acids. The germline gives CDR1 DFQATT, CDR2 SNEGSKA (reference sequence). V gave up 6 bases and J gave up 0 bases, with 17 bases separating them. CDR3 sequence: CSAVGDRLMNTEAFF. The CDR3 region has the DNA TGCAGTGCAGTGGGGGACCGACTTATGAACACTGAAGCTTTCTTT.

This clonotype was counted ten times or more. The CDR3 region has the DNA TGCAGCGTTGACAAACAGGGGATAGGCACTGAAGCTTTCTTT. Translated, it gives CSVDKQGIGTEAFF. The chain carries TRBV29-1 and TRBJ1-1, with 7 bases lining up with TRBD1. Germline loops: CDR1 SQVTM, CDR2 ANQGSEA. V was clipped by 3 bases and J by 4 bases; unmatched bases: 8. There are 14 residues in the CDR3.

Comment on this clonotype: This likely came from a read error, as a far larger clone is one base away. This sequence joins TRBV29-1 and TRBJ2-7, with TRBD2 matching over 9 bases. The V and J ends lost 4 bases and 7 bases, in that order; junction bases with no gene match: 11. In germline, CDR1 is SQVTM, CDR2 ANQGSEA. This CDR3 is 14 amino acids long. In DNA form, the CDR3 reads TGCAGCGTTGGCCGGAGCGGGAGGTACAATGAGCAGTACTTC. Amino acids: CSVGRSGRYNEQYF.

About this clonotype itself: The limits of the CDR3 on the DNA are not certain, so only TCRdb's listed CDR3 is given. The chain uses TRBV5-1 and TRBJ1-2; TRBD1 reflects the table's D call only, with no check against the DNA. The CDR3 contains 23 residues when both ends are counted. Looked up from germline, CDR1 is SGHRS and CDR2 is YFSETQ. CDR3: CASTNQTSMYLCASSLGAWGYTF.

This clonotype showed up many times. The chain has TRBV5-1 and TRBJ1-1; the D gene is possibly TRBD1 (6 bases). The CDR3 extends over 15 amino acids. The germline CDR1 and CDR2 sequences are SGHRS and YFSETQ. Between the trimmed V and J ends, which lost 0 bases and 0 bases, there was a span of 9 bases. CDR3 loop: CASSLGGALNTEAFF. In DNA form, the CDR3 reads TGCGCCAGCAGCTTGGGGGGGGCCTTGAACACTGAAGCTTTCTTT.

Remarks on this clonotype: A far larger clone is off by one base, so a read error is likely. V and J are TRBV5-4 and TRBJ2-7; possible D gene TRBD1, 6 bases. Trimming cost V 4 bases and J 7 bases, with 15 bases left between them. CDR1 SGHNT and CDR2 YYREEE come from the germline V gene (reference sequence). CDR3 length equals 13 residues. The CDR3 DNA reads as TGTGCCAGCAGCCAGACAGGTTTAAATGAGCAGTACTTC. Translating it yields CASSQTGLNEQYF.

This clonotype was picked up a small number of times. A much larger clone differs from this one at a single base, so this may be a read error. V gene TRBV13 combines with J gene TRBJ2-3; D unclear. The CDR3 length is 12 residues. The germline V gene has CDR1 PRHDT and CDR2 FYEKMQ (reference sequence). Trimming removed 7 bases at V and 6 bases at J, with 11 bases between. The chain's CDR3 is CASTAHADTQYF. The CDR3 nucleotides are TGTGCCAGCACAGCACATGCGGATACGCAGTATTTT. The full variable domain, its missing parts supplied by reference TRBV13 and TRBJ2-3, is AAGVIQSPRHLIKEKRETATLKCYPIPRHDTVYWYQQGPGQDPQFLISFYEKMQSDKGSIPDRFSAQQFSDYHSELNMSSLELGDSALYFCASTAHADTQYFGPGTRLTVL.

In its sample, this clonotype was seen many times. The chain is built from TRBV6-2 or TRBV6-3 and TRBJ2-1, with D possibly TRBD1 on 6 matching bases. Trimming stripped 5 bases from V and 9 bases from J, with 20 bases between. Looked up from germline, CDR1 is MNHEY and CDR2 is SVGEGT. CDR3 length equals 15 residues. DNA of the CDR3: TGTGCCAGCAGTGAGGACAGCTATCCTCGGGGTGAGCAGTTCTTC. Translating gives CASSEDSYPRGEQFF.

The chain carries TRBV13 and TRBJ2-1, with TRBD2 identical over 11 bases. With V trimmed by 5 bases and J by 2 bases, 5 bases remained unmatched. There are 16 residues in the CDR3. From germline, CDR1 is PRHDT and CDR2 FYEKMQ (reference sequence). The CDR3 sequence: CASSATSGVTYNEQFF. The CDR3 DNA follows: TGTGCCAGCAGCGCGACTAGCGGGGTAACCTACAATGAGCAGTTCTTC.

The table lists this clonotype with many counts. The chain joins TRBV5-1 to TRBJ2-5; D is possibly TRBD2 (6 bases). This CDR3 has 13 residues. V lost 5 bases and J 4 bases, leaving 12 bases between the germline ends. In germline, CDR1 is SGHRS, CDR2 YFSETQ. The CDR3 here is CASRREWGETQYF. For the CDR3, the DNA is TGCGCCAGCAGACGGGAGTGGGGAGAGACCCAGTACTTC.

To note about this clonotype: This likely stems from a read error, as it lies one base from a far larger clone. The chain joins TRBV5-5 to TRBJ2-5; 7 bases are a match to TRBD1. CDR3 length equals 14 residues. The germline V gene encodes CDR1 SGHKS and CDR2 YYEKEE (reference sequence). The CDR3 loop is CASSRDSPGGTQYF. Here the CDR3 DNA reads TGCGCCAGCAGCAGGGACAGTCCGGGTGGGACCCAGTACTTC. Full variable domain (remainder filled in from reference TRBV5-5 and TRBJ2-5): DAGVTQSPTHLIKTRGQQVTLRCSPISGHKSVSWYQQVLGQGPQFIFQYYEKEERGRGNFPDRFSARQFPNYSSELNVNALLLGDSALYLCASSRDSPGGTQYFGPGTRLLVL.

By proportion, this clonotype is medium-sized (0.01 to 0.1%). The junction does not match germline at one end; this may be a read error. The chain couples TRBV5-1 to TRBJ1-2; the match to TRBD1 covers 7 bases. This CDR3 comprises 13 residues. Germline lookup yields CDR1 SGHRS and CDR2 YFSETQ. The CDR3 is CASRRDSNYGYTF. CDR3 sequence (DNA): TGTGCCAGCAGGAGGGACAGCAACTATGGCTACACCTTC.

This chain links TRBV28 with TRBJ1-2; D ambiguous. V was pared by 6 bases and J by 8 bases, with 10 bases between. The CDR3 is made up of 11 amino acids. CDR1 is MDHEN, CDR2 SYDVKM, per germline. The CDR3 protein is CASSAGEGYTF. CDR3 bases: TGTGCCAGCAGCGCCGGGGAAGGCTACACCTTC.

This clonotype was seen at least ten times. This sequence joins TRBV4-1 and TRBJ2-1; 11 bases are a match to TRBD2. Trimming at V came to 2 bases and at J to 0 bases, leaving 9 bases not matched to a gene. Looked up from germline, CDR1 is MGHRA and CDR2 is YSYEKL. The CDR3 has 19 residues. CDR3 residues: CASSQRSSGGQSSYNEQFF. CDR3 bases: TGCGCCAGCAGCCAACGGTCTAGCGGGGGGCAAAGCTCCTACAATGAGCAGTTCTTC.

This clonotype showed up many times. The gene calls are TRBV23-1 and TRBJ2-5; tentatively, D is TRBD2 (6 bases). TRBV23-1 is noted as an ORF with a role that remains uncertain. CDR3 length: 19 amino acids. V gave up 8 bases and J gave up 5 bases, with 33 bases separating them. The CDR3, as DNA: TGCGCCAGCGTTTCCCCTACCCCAGCTCGGGAGCTCCAATGGGAGACCCAGTACTTC. Its protein product is CASVSPTPARELQWETQYF.

This clonotype occurred many times. The chain recombines TRBV6-2 or TRBV6-3 with TRBJ2-5; D gene uncertain. Per the germline V gene, CDR1 is MNHEY and CDR2 is SVGEGT. The CDR3 has 13 residues. Trimming took 7 bases from V and 4 from J, leaving 13 bases between them. The CDR3 sequence is CASNNARRETQYF. Here the CDR3 DNA reads TGTGCCAGCAATAACGCCAGGCGAGAGACCCAGTACTTC.

Worth noting for this clonotype: This is likely a read error, given that the CDR3 carries no conserved phenylalanine or tryptophan at its end. The rearrangement links TRBV18 to TRBJ2-3; unclear D gene. The CDR3 covers 15 residues. Germline values: CDR1 KGHSH, CDR2 LQKENI. The V end was cut by 3 bases, the J end by 2 bases, with 12 bases between. The DNA of the CDR3 is TGTGCCAGCTCACCTCTCCAGCGAACCACAGATACGCAGTATCTT. It is translated as CASSPLQRTTDTQYL.

There are many counts of this clonotype. The rearrangement joins TRBV12-3 or TRBV12-4 to TRBJ2-3; 11 bases fit TRBD2. The CDR3 loop spans 15 amino acids. The V gene end was trimmed by 6 bases and the J gene end by 5 bases; junction bases not matched to a gene: 7. The CDR3 spells CASRAPGLAGDTQYF. The DNA for the CDR3 is TGTGCCAGCAGAGCCCCCGGACTAGCGGGAGATACGCAGTATTTT.

This clonotype was counted at least ten times. This rearrangement joins TRBV4-1 to TRBJ2-1; D is unresolved. Between the trimmed V and J ends, which lost 0 bases and 0 bases, there was a span of 15 bases. The length of the CDR3 is 18 residues. CDR1 is MGHRA and CDR2 is YSYEKL in the germline V gene. The CDR3 nucleotides are TGCGCCAGCAGCCAAGATTCGGCGGCGACGTTCTCCTACAATGAGCAGTTCTTC. Translating gives CASSQDSAATFSYNEQFF.

This clonotype has ten or more counts. The J gene is TRBJ1-5, the V gene TRBV12-3 or TRBV12-4; D is undetermined. The CDR3 loop spans 19 amino acids. V was trimmed by 3 bases and J by 4 bases, leaving 25 bases between them. CDR3 loop: CASSFRVAMGLPANQPQHF. The CDR3 coding sequence is TGTGCCAGCAGTTTTCGGGTCGCGATGGGGTTACCAGCTAATCAGCCCCAGCATTTT.